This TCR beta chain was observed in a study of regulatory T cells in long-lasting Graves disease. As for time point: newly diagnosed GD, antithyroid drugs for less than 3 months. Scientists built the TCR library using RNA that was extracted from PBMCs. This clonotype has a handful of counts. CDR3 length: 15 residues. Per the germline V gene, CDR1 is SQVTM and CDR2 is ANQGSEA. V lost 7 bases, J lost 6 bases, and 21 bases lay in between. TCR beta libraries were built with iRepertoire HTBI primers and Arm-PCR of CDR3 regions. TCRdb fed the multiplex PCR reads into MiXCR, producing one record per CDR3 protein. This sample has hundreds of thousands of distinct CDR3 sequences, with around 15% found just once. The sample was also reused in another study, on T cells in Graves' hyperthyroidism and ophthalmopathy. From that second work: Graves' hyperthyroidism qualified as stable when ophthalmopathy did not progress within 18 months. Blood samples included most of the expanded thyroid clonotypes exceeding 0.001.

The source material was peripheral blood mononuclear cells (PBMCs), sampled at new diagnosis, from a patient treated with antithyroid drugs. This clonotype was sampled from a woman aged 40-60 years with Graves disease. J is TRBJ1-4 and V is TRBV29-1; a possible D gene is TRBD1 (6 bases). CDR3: CSALIQGRGYEKLFF. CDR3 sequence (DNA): TGCAGCGCACTTATTCAGGGGCGGGGGTATGAAAAACTGTTTTTT.